This T cell receptor (beta chain) was sequenced for a study of blood T cells in healthy people across ages. CDR1 is SNHLY, CDR2 FYNNEI, per germline. Trimming cost V 8 bases and J 7 bases, with 11 bases left between them. This CDR3 is 12 amino acids long. Sample-barcoded 5' priming and a J-beta primer mix drove a second PCR of roughly 7 to 11 cycles. Each cDNA molecule was tagged by a template-switch adaptor with 12 random nucleotides. TCRdb called the 5' RACE reads again in MiXCR, with one record for every CDR3 protein. Here the sample spans some 1,800,000 distinct CDR3 sequences, roughly 43% being singletons. Whenever a sample was processed, at least 6.5 million PBMCs were isolated.

The sequenced sample was blood. The chain uses TRBV2 and TRBJ1-4; D is perhaps TRBD1 (5 bases). This sequence was found in a human donor in good health. CDR3 sequence reads: CASLEGLEKLFF. CDR3 coding DNA: TGTGCCAGCTTGGAGGGACTTGAAAAACTGTTTTTT. Using reference TRBV2 and TRBJ1-4 for the parts outside the CDR3, the full variable domain is EPEVTQTPSHQVTQMGQEVILRCVPISNHLYFYWYRQILGQKVEFLVSFYNNEISEKSEIFDDQFSVERPDGSNFTLKIRSTKLEDSAMYFCASLEGLEKLFFGSGTQLSVL.